The entry below describes one T cell receptor (beta chain). Its antigen remains unidentified. This entry belongs to a study of T cells after yellow fever vaccination. Study in general: The SMART-Seq v4 Ultra Low Input method served to prepare the low-cell-number fractions.

Points from the study as a whole: Peaking faster, on day 5 versus 15, the secondary response was nonetheless weaker. Booster samples showed a return of most primary-vaccination clones (around 96% CD4, approximately 90% CD8). Highly abundant clonotypes carried over from the bulk population could end up in FACS-sorted repertoires as contaminants.

Per the germline V gene, CDR1 is SGHTA and CDR2 is FQGTGA. The ends were cut back, 4 bases at V and 4 bases at J, with 5 bases in the middle. There are 12 residues in the CDR3. TCRdb called the 5' RACE reads again in MiXCR, with one record for every CDR3 protein. The data contain some 390,000 distinct CDR3 sequences, approximately 19% of them seen just once; the ten biggest clones take up 15% to 20%. The material sequenced was PBMCs, taken before the yellow fever booster vaccination. The V call is TRBV7-3, the J call TRBJ1-3, with D uncertain. The sequence came from a man younger than 35 who received the YFV17D yellow fever vaccine. CDR3 amino acids: CASSSGGNTIYF. CDR3 nucleotide sequence: TGTGCCAGCAGCTCTGGAGGAAACACCATATATTTT.